This T cell receptor (beta chain) was identified in a study of T-cell reconstitution after alpha-beta-depleted transplantation in children. A word on this clonotype: Its antigen is unknown.

During its preparation, the TCRbeta library received unique molecular identifiers. TCRdb ran MiXCR on the PCR reads and lists one entry per CDR3 protein. The sample holds 450,000 to 600,000 distinct CDR3 sequences, approximately 12% seen once. Study results and caveats: Newly generated T cells supplied most T-cell counts and diversity one year post-transplant. Where alpha-beta T cells came from about two months after transplant was reportedly several hundred expanded graft clones.

The TCR was taken from a male patient younger than 18 who had a stem cell transplant for acute myeloid leukemia, so the T cells may come from the graft donor. This specimen consisted of PBMCs, mostly from graft donor cells, obtained 360 days after TCRalphabeta/CD19-depleted stem cell transplant.

The DNA for the CDR3 is TGCAGCGCCAACAGGGGGCGCGAGCAGTACTTC. It yields the protein CSANRGREQYF. The chain combines TRBV29-1 with TRBJ2-7; 9 bases match TRBD1. This CDR3 is 11 amino acids long. J was trimmed by 6 bases and V by 7 bases; bases with no gene match: 4. CDR1 is SQVTM and CDR2 is ANQGSEA in the germline V gene.